One sample yielded the 11 T cell receptor beta chains listed below, sequenced in a study of blood T cell repertoires in COVID-19 (dated by TCRdb to 2018 to 2021). Libraries were constructed by the immunoSEQ multiplex PCR assay. The source is immuneACCESS, and TCRdb retained only in-frame sequences with V and J called. Part of the clones is not carried over; for the studies checked, unresolved V genes explain less than half of this, and the remainder is unexplained. Recorded for this sample are approximately 300,000 clones; around nine tenths of them occurred a single time. The ten largest account for over 4% of the sample. Material: PBMCs or T cells enriched from blood (not recorded which). Receptor source: a man in his 60s who had recovered from COVID-19.

The genes are TRBV27 and TRBJ1-6; a possible D gene is TRBD1 (6 bases). Trimming pared 2 bases from V and 7 bases from J, leaving 12 bases between. This CDR3 comprises 15 residues. Germline-derived CDR1 and CDR2 are MNHEY and SMNVEV (reference sequence). The CDR3 region has the DNA TGTGCCAGCAGTTTAGCGGGGGGCCTGAATTCACCCCTCCACTTT. As protein: CASSLAGGLNSPLHF.

This rearrangement joins TRBV5-1 to TRBJ2-1; D may be TRBD2 (6 bases). Looked up from germline, CDR1 is SGHRS and CDR2 is YFSETQ. Trimming cost V 5 bases and J 3 bases, with 15 bases left between them. CDR3 length: 15 amino acids. CDR3 DNA: TGCGCCAGCAGGTATACCGGGACTCTCTACAATGAGCAGTTCTTC. This encodes CASRYTGTLYNEQFF.

This clone was recorded a few times. The chain uses TRBV27 and TRBJ2-2, with D perhaps TRBD2 (5 bases). V dropped 1 base and J dropped 0 bases, with 9 bases sitting between them. The CDR3 is 16 residues long. Germline V gene data show CDR1 as MNHEY and CDR2 as SMNVEV (reference sequence). CDR3 in amino acids: CASSLYGSSNTGELFF. In nucleotides, the CDR3 is TGTGCCAGCAGTTTATATGGGAGTTCGAACACCGGGGAGCTGTTTTTT.

The chain combines TRBV24-1 with TRBJ2-3; 9 bases agree with TRBD1. The V and J ends lost 5 bases and 2 bases, in that order; junction bases with no gene match: 4. This CDR3 contains 15 residues. CDR1 KGHDR and CDR2 SFDVKD come from the germline V gene. Here the CDR3 DNA reads TGTGCCACCAGTGGCAGGGACAGGGACACAGATACGCAGTATTTT. Protein sequence: CATSGRDRDTDTQYF.

The genes are TRBV28 and TRBJ2-7; possibly TRBD1 for D (5 bases). The CDR3 has 14 amino acids. V was pared by 8 bases and J by 0 bases, with 14 bases between. Germline CDR1 MDHEN, CDR2 SYDVKM. The CDR3, as DNA: TGTGCCAGCCTTAGGGGTGTGGGCTCCTACGAGCAGTACTTC. This gives the protein CASLRGVGSYEQYF.

This sequence joins TRBV6-5 and TRBJ1-6, with TRBD1 identical over 7 bases. V trimming: 6 bases; J trimming: 16 bases; junction bases outside the gene matches: 15. Germline V gives CDR1 MNHEY, CDR2 SVGAGI. This CDR3 region has 14 residues. This CDR3 reads CASRPQGTRVGLHF. For the CDR3, the DNA is TGTGCCAGCAGACCACAGGGGACGCGTGTAGGTCTCCACTTT.

The chain uses TRBV7-3 and TRBJ2-1; D is unclear. V lost 1 base and J 6 bases, leaving 4 bases between the germline ends. The CDR3 totals 12 residues. In germline, CDR1 is SGHTA, CDR2 FQGTGA. The CDR3 spells CASSLIGNEQFF. CDR3 nucleotides: TGTGCCAGCAGCTTAATCGGCAATGAGCAGTTCTTC.

The chain links TRBV7-2 to TRBJ1-2; TRBD1 is a possible D gene (6 bases). The CDR3 runs to 15 residues. V was trimmed by 5 bases and J by 4 bases, leaving 17 bases between them. Germline V gene data show CDR1 as SGHTA and CDR2 as FQGNSA. CDR3 sequence reads: CASSTRTEDVYGYTF. CDR3 coding DNA: TGTGCCAGCAGCACTCGGACAGAAGACGTCTATGGCTACACCTTC.

V gene TRBV10-3 combines with J gene TRBJ2-2, with D possibly matching TRBD2 (6 bases). The length of the CDR3 is 14 residues. Looked up from germline, CDR1 is ENHRY and CDR2 is SYGVKD. The germline V and J ends were trimmed by 1 base and 6 bases, with 9 bases remaining between them. DNA for the CDR3: TGTGCCATCAGTGAGTTTCCTAGCGCCGGGGAGCTGTTTTTT. Residues: CAISEFPSAGELFF.

This clone was observed a handful of times. The chain is built from TRBV5-4 and TRBJ2-7; D gene uncertain. Trimming pared 4 bases from V and 5 bases from J, leaving 16 bases between. The CDR3 sequence is 14 residues long. In germline, CDR1 is SGHNT, CDR2 YYREEE (reference sequence). CDR3 sequence: CASSPAAESHEQYF. In DNA form, the CDR3 reads TGTGCCAGCAGCCCCGCGGCCGAGAGCCACGAGCAGTACTTC.

The chain employs TRBV18 and TRBJ2-3, with D perhaps matching TRBD1 (6 bases). V was clipped by 3 bases and J by 3 bases, with 13 bases between them. Per germline, CDR1 KGHSH and CDR2 LQKENI. CDR3 length: 15 residues. The CDR3 bases are TGTGCCAGCTCACCGTATGGGGGCAGGACAGATACGCAGTATTTT. Its translation is CASSPYGGRTDTQYF.